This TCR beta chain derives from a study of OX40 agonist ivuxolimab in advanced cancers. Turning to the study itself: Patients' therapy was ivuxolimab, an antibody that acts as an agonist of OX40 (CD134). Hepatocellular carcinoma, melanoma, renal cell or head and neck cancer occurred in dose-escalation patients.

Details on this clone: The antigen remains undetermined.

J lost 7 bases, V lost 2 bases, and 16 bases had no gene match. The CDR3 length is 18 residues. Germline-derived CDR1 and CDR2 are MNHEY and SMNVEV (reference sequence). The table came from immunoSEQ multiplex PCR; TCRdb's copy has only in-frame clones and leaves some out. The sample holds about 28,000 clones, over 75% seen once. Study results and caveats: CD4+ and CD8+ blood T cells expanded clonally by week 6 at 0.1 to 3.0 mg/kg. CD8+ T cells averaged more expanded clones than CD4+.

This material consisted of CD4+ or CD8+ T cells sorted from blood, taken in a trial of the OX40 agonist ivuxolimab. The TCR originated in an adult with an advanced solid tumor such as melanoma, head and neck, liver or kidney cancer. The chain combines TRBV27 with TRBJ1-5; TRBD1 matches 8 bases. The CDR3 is CASSLVGSRGPFSQPQHF. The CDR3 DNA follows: TGTGCCAGCAGTTTAGTGGGTAGCAGGGGGCCGTTCAGCCAGCCCCAGCATTTT.